Detailed here is one T cell receptor beta chain. The antigen remains undetermined. Different DNA sequences within this sample yield the same CDR3. The data originate from a study of beta chain features in type 1 diabetes. About the study: Patients were similar to healthy donors in age and gender (as well as in cell yields). Study-level findings and limits: A potential PCR bias toward shorter templates would be equal in patient and control samples.

Every isolated RNA sample was fully reverse transcribed, so sequencing captured expressed TCRB transcripts. Assay used: immunoSEQ multiplex PCR; TCRdb lists only in-frame clones, some missing. There are some 900,000 clones in the sample; 15% to 20% occur only once, and about 0.02% lies in the top ten. The CDR3 length is 13 residues. V shed 5 bases, J shed 4 bases, and the junction held 5 bases outside the gene matches. The germline V gene has CDR1 LNHDA and CDR2 SQIVND (reference sequence). Stem cell-like memory, regulatory, central memory and naive CD4+ cells were sorted via CD45RO/CCR7/CD25/CD127/CD95/CD27.

Sequencing used naive CD4+ T cells from blood. The sequence derives from a woman younger than 35 in good health. V and J are TRBV19 and TRBJ2-7, with 7 nucleotides matching TRBD1. The CDR3 nucleotides read TGTGCCAGTAGTCCAGGACAGGCGTACGAGCAGTACTTC. Amino acids: CASSPGQAYEQYF.